These 14 T cell receptor beta chains were all obtained from the same sample, sequenced in a study of OX40 agonist ivuxolimab in advanced cancers. The data were produced by immunoSEQ multiplex PCR, yet TCRdb's version contains in-frame clones alone and is incomplete. Seen here are 30,000 to 35,000 clones, approximately 89% observed once, and the top ten hold around 9%. Sequenced here: CD4+ or CD8+ T cells sorted from blood, sampled in a trial of the OX40 agonist ivuxolimab. Receptor source: an adult with an advanced solid tumor such as melanoma, head and neck, liver or kidney cancer.

The V and J genes are TRBV19 and TRBJ2-3, with TRBD1 matching 7 bases. Trimming cost V 4 bases and J 3 bases; bases outside gene matches: 10. CDR3 size: 16 residues. Germline loops: CDR1 LNHDA, CDR2 SQIVND (reference sequence). The CDR3 protein is CASSSGQASWTDTQYF. The CDR3 coding sequence is TGTGCCAGTAGTAGTGGACAGGCTTCGTGGACAGATACGCAGTATTTT.

The chain links TRBV5-1 to TRBJ1-4; D remains ambiguous. This CDR3 contains 12 residues. Between the trimmed V and J ends, which lost 1 base and 8 bases, there was a span of 6 bases. Germline V CDR1 and CDR2: SGHRS, YFSETQ. CDR3 in DNA: TGCGCCAGCAGCTTGAATGGGGAAAAACTGTTTTTT. Translating it yields CASSLNGEKLFF.

In its sample, this clone was seen a few times. This chain links TRBV5-8 with TRBJ1-5, with unresolved D. The CDR3 is made up of 12 amino acids. The ends were cut back, 7 bases at V and 6 bases at J, with 11 bases in the middle. Germline values: CDR1 SGHTS, CDR2 YDEGEE. CDR3 sequence: CASHGVSQPQHF. The CDR3 DNA follows: TGTGCCAGCCACGGAGTCTCTCAGCCCCAGCATTTT.

The chain carries TRBV7-9 and TRBJ2-1; 11 nucleotides align to TRBD2. Germline V gives CDR1 SEHNR, CDR2 FQNEAQ (reference sequence). V lost 2 bases to trimming and J lost 7 bases; unmatched junction nucleotides: 4. The CDR3 totals 15 residues. The CDR3 DNA sequence: TGTGCCAGCAGCTTACAGCCTAGCGGGAGGAATGAGCAGTTCTTC. Translation: CASSLQPSGRNEQFF.

The chain is built from TRBV6-1 and TRBJ1-1; 9 bases are a match to TRBD1. The CDR3 has 15 residues. V shed 10 bases, J shed 2 bases, and the junction held 11 bases outside the gene matches. Germline-derived CDR1 and CDR2 are MNHNS and SASEGT. CDR3 residues: CATHRGRLGNTEAFF. The CDR3 nucleotides are TGTGCCACTCACAGGGGGCGGTTGGGAAACACTGAAGCTTTCTTT.

This chain joins TRBV6-1 and TRBJ1-2; possible D gene TRBD1, 6 bases. The CDR3 is 15 residues long. Germline-derived CDR1 and CDR2 are MNHNS and SASEGT. Trimming removed 6 bases at V and 4 bases at J, with 18 bases between. CDR3 in DNA: TGTGCCAGCAGCCCCTCCGGGGGCGCTTCCTATGGCTACACCTTC. Translation gives CASSPSGGASYGYTF.

Remarks on this clone: In the same sample, other DNA sequences code for this CDR3. The chain links TRBV15 to TRBJ2-4, with D maybe TRBD2 (5 bases). The germline V gene encodes CDR1 LNHNV and CDR2 YYDKDF (reference sequence). There are 15 residues in the CDR3. Between the trimmed V and J ends, which lost 0 bases and 12 bases, there was a span of 18 bases. CDR3 coding DNA: TGTGCCACCAGCAGAGATATCGGGCAAGAGGGCCATCAGTACTTC. Its translation: CATSRDIGQEGHQYF.

The chain joins TRBV5-6 to TRBJ2-3; possibly TRBD1 for D (6 bases). Germline loops: CDR1 SGHDT, CDR2 YYEEEE. The CDR3 loop spans 18 amino acids. The V end lost 5 bases, the J end lost 1 base, and 23 bases lay between the germline ends. The CDR3 DNA follows: TGTGCCAGCAGTCCTCCGGTGGGGGCGCAGGAGGGCACAGATACGCAGTATTTT. As protein: CASSPPVGAQEGTDTQYF.

V usage is TRBV10-3 and J usage is TRBJ2-3; 8 nucleotides match TRBD2. Losses at the gene ends were 0 bases for V and 9 bases for J; bases not matched to a gene: 11. The CDR3 consists of 16 residues. Per germline, CDR1 ENHRY and CDR2 SYGVKD. The CDR3 here is CAISESDPGSGSTQYF. The CDR3 DNA follows: TGTGCCATCAGTGAGTCGGATCCAGGGAGCGGGAGCACGCAGTATTTT.

J is TRBJ1-1 and V is TRBV2; D uncertain. Looked up from germline, CDR1 is SNHLY and CDR2 is FYNNEI. The germline V and J ends were trimmed by 7 bases and 0 bases, with 3 bases remaining between them. The CDR3 runs 11 residues. The CDR3 DNA reads as TGTGCCAGCATGATGAACACTGAAGCTTTCTTT. Its translation: CASMMNTEAFF.

The V call is TRBV5-4, the J call TRBJ2-1; D is perhaps TRBD2 (6 bases). The CDR3 contains 15 residues. The germline V gene encodes CDR1 SGHNT and CDR2 YYREEE (reference sequence). V lost 5 bases and J lost 7, with 19 bases in between. For the CDR3, the DNA is TGTGCCAGCAGTACGGGACTTTCGCTGGGGAATGAGCAGTTCTTC. Translated: CASSTGLSLGNEQFF. The full variable domain, rest sourced from reference TRBV5-4 and TRBJ2-1, is ETGVTQSPTHLIKTRGQQVTLRCSSQSGHNTVSWYQQALGQGPQFIFQYYREEENGRGNFPPRFSGLQFPNYSSELNVNALELDDSALYLCASSTGLSLGNEQFFGPGTRLTVL.

This sequence joins TRBV5-1 and TRBJ2-1, with TRBD2 identical over 9 bases. Germline V gene lookup returns CDR1 SGHRS and CDR2 YFSETQ. Losses at the gene ends were 5 bases for V and 3 bases for J; bases not matched to a gene: 15. The CDR3 covers 18 residues. The CDR3 nucleotides read TGCGCCAGCAGGGTTGGGTTCCCCACTAGCGGGTTCTACAATGAGCAGTTCTTC. Its protein is CASRVGFPTSGFYNEQFF.

The gene calls are TRBV29-1 and TRBJ2-5; possibly TRBD2 for D (5 bases). V was clipped by 8 bases and J by 2 bases, with 15 bases between them. Germline V gives CDR1 SQVTM, CDR2 ANQGSEA. This CDR3 comprises 13 residues. This chain's CDR3 is CSLSAGGQETQYF. The CDR3 DNA sequence: TGCAGCCTATCGGCGGGCGGACAAGAGACCCAGTACTTC. The whole variable domain, remainder taken from reference TRBV29-1 and TRBJ2-5, is SAVISQKPSRDICQRGTSLTIQCQVDSQVTMMFWYRQQPGQSLTLIATANQGSEATYESGFVIDKFPISRPNLTFSTLTVSNMSPEDSSIYLCSLSAGGQETQYFGPGTRLLVL.

This clone has just one count. This sequence joins TRBV7-2 and TRBJ2-2, with D tentatively TRBD1 or TRBD2 (5 bases each). Germline values: CDR1 SGHTA, CDR2 FQGNSA. The CDR3 extends over 17 amino acids. Trimming shortened V by 5 bases and J by 2 bases, and 18 bases separated the two germline ends. CDR3 region: CASSTGTQARNTGELFF. Here the CDR3 DNA reads TGTGCCAGCAGCACCGGGACCCAGGCGAGAAACACCGGGGAGCTGTTTTTT.